This TCR beta chain was found in a study of shared clonotypes between healthy human individuals (dated by TCRdb to about 2020). In terms of the full investigation: Three men and a couple of women, aged 18 to 49 years, made up the cohort. The study deeply sequenced blood TCR repertoires of several healthy adults to estimate repertoire size and the extent of clonotype sharing between individuals. To increase sequencing depth and limit assay-specific biases, TCR repertoire library preparation and sequencing were carried out by different laboratories using diverse techniques. Between about 0.94 and 8.9 billion PBMCs per donor were obtained by leukapheresis. On the study overall, not on this receptor specifically: Pairwise subsampling led to the expectation that sequencing depth would affect the degree of clonotype sharing among donors. Sampling was limited to blood, and TCR repertoires in tissue likely differ from TCR repertoires in blood. The small number of donors limited the genetic and exposure-history diversity represented.

Healthy HIV-negative adults with no recently reported acute infections or vaccinations were included as donors. Every donor was a Caucasian adult residing in Nashville, Tennessee, USA. For unsorted samples, roughly 81 million PBMCs were counted and genomic DNA was extracted with the QIAamp DNA Blood Mini kit. Blood was collected by leukapheresis, and PBMCs were isolated by Ficoll-Histopaque density gradient centrifugation and then cryopreserved in liquid nitrogen vapor phase. Using the deep immunoSEQ assay, TCR CDR3 regions were amplified from genomic DNA by multiplex PCR. Genomic DNA extracted from each cell subset was distributed evenly over all wells of several immunoSEQ 96-well plates, and each plate served as one replicate. For unsorted PBMC, around 310 ng of genomic DNA, equivalent to tens of thousands of T cell genomes, went into each replicate PCR. Ten immunoSEQ deep assay plates were used to sequence unsorted PBMC genomic DNA. Purified libraries were quantified with a Qubit 3.0 fluorometer, sized on a Bioanalyzer 2100, and re-quantified with the KAPA Library Quantification kit. A separate single-read 150-cycle Illumina NextSeq 550 flow cell was used to sequence each immunoSEQ 96-well plate. As for the authors' bioinformatics: Because the immunoSEQ output held only junctional sequences and lacked quality scores, the filtering could not match the filtering applied to full-length reads. Sequences were annotated with PyIR, a Python wrapper for IgBLAST v1.9, using IMGT germline references to assign V/J genes and CDR3. Reads were filtered out if the reads had weak V/J assignments (E-value above 1e-6), no CDR3, stop codons, out-of-frame junctions, or ambiguous translated residues. V3J clonotypes were defined as sequences sharing an identical inferred V gene, J gene, and CDR3 amino acid sequence. The percentage overlap between two repertoires was calculated by dividing the number of shared unique clonotypes by the size of the smaller repertoire. Repertoire richness was assessed with RTK rarefaction, the Chao1 estimator, and Recon v2.1 estimates of unobserved clonotypes. TCRdb retrieved this table from immuneACCESS and kept in-frame rearrangements only. Not all clones are present; in checked studies, unresolved V genes account for under half, and no reason is known for the remainder. V, J and clone size are those of that table, while D and trimming were read from the DNA. A total of about 510,000 clones appear in this sample, about 75% of them only once. The top ten constitute roughly an eighth of the sample.

This clone was recorded only once. Its antigen remains undetermined. No base-level quality is on record; no much larger clone is a single base apart. CDR1 and CDR2 (LNHDA, SQIVND) derive from the germline V gene (reference sequence). At the junction V is shortened by 1 base and J by 3 bases, with 6 bases in between. Including cysteine and phenylalanine, the CDR3 has 13 amino acids. The CDR3 DNA has 39 bases and is translated from base 1. What was sequenced was PBMCs. The V gene is TRBV19 and the J gene is TRBJ1-1; TRBD1 is perhaps the D gene, given 5 matching bases. The receptor comes from a woman aged 40 to 55 in good health. Some clones in this sample may be carry-over from other donors' samples. CDR3 sequence: CASSIGQHTEAFF. The DNA is TGTGCCAGTAGTATAGGACAGCACACTGAAGCTTTCTTT. Extended through the reference TRBV19 and TRBJ1-1 proteins, this CDR3 yields the full variable domain: DGGITQSPKYLFRKEGQNVTLSCEQNLNHDAMYWYRQDPGQGLRLIYYSQIVNDFQKGDIAEGYSVSREKKESFPLTVTSAQKNPTAFYLCASSIGQHTEAFFGQGTRLTVV.